Below are 4 T cell receptor beta chains sequenced from a single sample in a study of tissue T cells after allogeneic stem cell transplantation. Sequenced by immunoSEQ multiplex PCR; TCRdb stores in-frame clones only, minus some. The data contain some 8,000 clones, 37% of them singletons. Documented time point: mouse harvest day 14 after allogeneic transplant. The graft held 10^6 splenic CD5+ T cells and 10^7 T-cell-depleted bone marrow cells. The sample taken for sequencing was skin. Receptors originate from a female BALB/c mouse given C57BL/6 T cells with graft-versus-host disease after an allogeneic hematopoietic cell transplant.

In its sample, this clone ranks as medium-sized. Gene names are mouse gene names. The read terminates 1 residue before the CDR3 end, so the remaining end is supplied by the germline J gene. The rearrangement uses TRBV1 and TRBJ2-5; TRBD2 aligns across 12 bases. This CDR3 spans 15 amino acids. From germline, CDR1 is NSQYPW and CDR2 LRSPGD (reference sequence). The V gene end was trimmed by 4 bases and the J gene end by 2 bases; junction bases not matched to a gene: 1. The sequenced CDR3 bases are TGCACCTGCAGTGGACTGGGGGGGCTCCAAGACACCCAGTAC. This gives the protein CTCSGLGGLQDTQY. The full-length CDR3 reads as CTCSGLGGLQDTQYF.

About this clone itself: Gene labels here are mouse ones. Read data end 1 residue before the CDR3 end; the end is taken from the germline J gene. The V call is TRBV16, the J call TRBJ2-2; TRBD2 aligns across 7 bases. Germline V lookup: CDR1 SGHSA, CDR2 FRNQAP. J was trimmed by 0 bases and V by 3 bases; bases with no gene match: 1. CDR3 length equals 15 residues. The part of the CDR3 DNA that was read is TGTGCAAGCAGCTTGACTGGGTCAAACACCGGGCAGCTCTAC. Translating gives CASSLTGSNTGQLY. The whole CDR3 protein is CASSLTGSNTGQLYF.

This clone was seen more than once but under ten times. Gene names are the mouse ones. The read comes to an end 1 residue before the CDR3 does, leaving the germline J gene to fill in the end. The chain couples TRBV13-1 to TRBJ2-5, with TRBD2 identical over 7 bases. Looked up from germline, CDR1 is NSHNY and CDR2 is SYGAGN. The CDR3 has 15 residues. Trimming cost V 3 bases and J 7 bases; bases outside gene matches: 11. CDR3 loop: CASSGPRLGEYTQYF. CDR3 DNA (partial): TGTGCCAGCAGTGGCCCTCGTCTGGGGGAATACACCCAGTAC.

In regard to this clone: Germline and genes: mouse. From the germline J gene comes the end of the CDR3, since the read stops 1 residue before it. The gene calls are TRBV12-1 and TRBJ1-4, with 11 bases identical to TRBD1. The CDR3 runs to 15 residues. From germline, CDR1 is SGHSN and CDR2 HYEKVE. The ends lost 0 bases at V and 7 bases at J; junction bases unmatched: 3. The CDR3 loop reads CASSLVGTGGERLFF. CDR3 DNA, as far as it was read: TGTGCCAGCTCTCTCGTGGGGACAGGGGGCGAAAGATTATTT.